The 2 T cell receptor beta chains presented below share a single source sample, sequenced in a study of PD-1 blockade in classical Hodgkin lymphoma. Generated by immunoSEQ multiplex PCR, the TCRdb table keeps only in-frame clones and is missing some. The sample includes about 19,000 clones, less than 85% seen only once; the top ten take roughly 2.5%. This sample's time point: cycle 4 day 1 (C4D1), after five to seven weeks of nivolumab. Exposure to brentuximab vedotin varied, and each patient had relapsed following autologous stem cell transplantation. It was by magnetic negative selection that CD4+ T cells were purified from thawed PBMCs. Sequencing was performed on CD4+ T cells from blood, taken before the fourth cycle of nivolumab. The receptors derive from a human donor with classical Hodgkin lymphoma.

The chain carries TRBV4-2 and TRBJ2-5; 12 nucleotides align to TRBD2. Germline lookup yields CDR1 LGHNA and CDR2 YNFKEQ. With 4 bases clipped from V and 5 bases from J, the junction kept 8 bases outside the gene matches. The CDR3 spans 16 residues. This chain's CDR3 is CASSPGWTSGKETQYF. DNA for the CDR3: TGTGCCAGCAGCCCAGGGTGGACTAGCGGGAAGGAGACCCAGTACTTC.

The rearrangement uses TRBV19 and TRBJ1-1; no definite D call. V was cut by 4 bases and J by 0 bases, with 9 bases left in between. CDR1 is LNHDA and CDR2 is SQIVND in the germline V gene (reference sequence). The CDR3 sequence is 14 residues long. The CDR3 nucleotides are TGTGCCAGTAGTAATAGGGCCATGAACACTGAAGCTTTCTTT. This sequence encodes CASSNRAMNTEAFF.